This TCR beta chain was captured by sequencing in a study of T cell responses to AZD1222 COVID-19 vaccine. Study-wide findings and caveats: There were mostly white British donors and more females than males, and clonal diversity was possibly underestimated. Spike-spanning, vaccine-associated CD4 TCRs were dominant at 160-218 and 743-854. Unmutated variant regions are reportedly the target of nearly half of TCRs that are spike-specific.

Clones were read by immunoSEQ multiplex PCR, and TCRdb kept only the in-frame ones, dropping some. Seen here are 130,000 or so clones, approximately 88% observed once, and the top ten hold around 30%. CDR3 length equals 12 residues. Germline CDR1 reads KGHSH; CDR2 reads LQKENI. V dropped 3 bases and J dropped 10 bases, with 10 bases sitting between them. This clone occurred once. Its specificity is not known. This sequence was found in an adult in good health. The chain has TRBV18 and TRBJ1-3, with D hard to call. The source material was peripheral blood, sampled on day 0 of AZD1222 vaccination. This CDR3 is CASSPETVTIYF. CDR3 coding DNA: TGTGCCAGCTCACCCGAAACAGTTACCATATATTTT.